These T cell receptor beta chains were read from a single sample in a study of tumor-infiltrating lymphocytes in primary liver carcinoma. In TCRdb, the multiplex PCR reads were re-called with MiXCR into one record per CDR3 protein. Of 180,000 or so distinct CDR3 sequences listed, approximately 60% are singletons. What was sequenced was peripheral blood. Receptors were obtained from a man aged 40-49 years with primary liver carcinoma and hepatitis B virus infection. CDR3s include the opening cysteine and the closing phenylalanine or tryptophan. The D gene is left open where the match is weak. Where a row states a size, it is once, few, many or the class of an expanded clone; other rows omit it.

size: few; J: TRBJ1-2; V: TRBV7-9; D: -; CDR3: CASSLVADYGYTF; DNA: TGTGCCAGCAGCTTAGTGGCAGACTATGGCTACACCTTC
size: -; J: TRBJ1-5; V: TRBV12-3/TRBV12-4; D: -; CDR3: CASSLWDGNNQPQHF; DNA: TGTGCCAGCAGCTTATGGGACGGTAACAATCAGCCCCAGCATTTT
size: -; J: TRBJ2-1; V: TRBV6-1; D: -; CDR3: CASSTRTTWSYNEQFF; DNA: TGTGCCAGCAGTACCCGGACTACATGGTCCTACAATGAGCAGTTCTTC
size: few; J: TRBJ1-5; V: TRBV28; D: -; CDR3: CASSFTSRAGAYQPQHF; DNA: TGTGCCAGCAGTTTTACCTCAAGGGCAGGGGCGTACCAGCCCCAGCATTTT
size: -; J: TRBJ2-5; V: TRBV6-6; D: -; CDR3: CASSYSPRGETQYF; DNA: TGTGCCAGCAGTTACTCTCCGAGAGGAGAGACCCAGTACTTC
size: -; J: TRBJ1-4; V: TRBV30; D: TRBD1; CDR3: CAWRKTGWDEKLFF; DNA: TGTGCCTGGAGGAAGACAGGGTGGGATGAAAAACTGTTTTTT
size: -; J: TRBJ2-5; V: TRBV29-1; D: -; CDR3: CSVGQPQETRYF; DNA: TGCAGCGTTGGGCAGCCCCAAGAGACCCGGTACTTC
size: many; J: TRBJ2-7; V: TRBV28; D: -; CDR3: CASSNTGGAYEQYF; DNA: TGTGCCAGCAGTAACACAGGGGGGGCGTACGAGCAGTACTTC
size: many; J: TRBJ2-5; V: TRBV11-2; D: TRBD2; CDR3: CASSLDAPNPLAGGRETQYF; DNA: TGTGCCAGCAGCTTAGATGCCCCGAACCCACTAGCGGGAGGTCGAGAGACCCAGTACTTC
size: many; J: TRBJ2-2; V: TRBV11-3; D: TRBD1; CDR3: CASSSPPGTGNTGELFF; DNA: TGTGCCAGCAGCTCCCCCCCCGGGACAGGGAACACCGGGGAGCTGTTTTTT
size: -; J: TRBJ1-2; V: TRBV6-5; D: -; CDR3: CANSPDGEYGYTF; DNA: TGTGCCAACAGCCCCGACGGCGAGTATGGCTACACCTTC
size: -; J: TRBJ2-7; V: TRBV5-4; D: -; CDR3: CASSLDDRRRGEQYF; DNA: TGTGCCAGCAGCTTGGACGACAGGCGGCGGGGCGAGCAGTACTTC
size: few; J: TRBJ2-7; V: TRBV12-3/TRBV12-4; D: -; CDR3: CASTGLSSYEQYF; DNA: TGTGCCAGCACAGGGCTGAGCTCCTACGAGCAGTACTTC
size: many; J: TRBJ1-2; V: TRBV10-3; D: TRBD1; CDR3: CAISESQGEYGYTF; DNA: TGTGCCATCAGTGAGAGCCAGGGGGAATATGGCTACACCTTC
size: few; J: TRBJ1-6; V: TRBV10-3; D: -; CDR3: CAISEEGNNSPLHF; DNA: TGTGCCATCAGTGAGGAAGGGAATAATTCACCCCTCCACTTT
size: few; J: TRBJ2-6; V: TRBV5-1; D: -; CDR3: CASSSQTGTNVLTF; DNA: TGCGCCAGCAGCTCCCAAACAGGGACCAACGTCCTGACTTTC
size: many; J: TRBJ2-7; V: TRBV29-1; D: -; CDR3: CSVEDQGGSYEQYF; DNA: TGCAGCGTTGAAGATCAGGGCGGCTCCTACGAGCAGTACTTC
size: -; J: TRBJ2-3; V: TRBV5-5; D: -; CDR3: CPSSWESFGARSTDTQYF; DNA: TGTCCCAGCAGCTGGGAGAGTTTCGGGGCCAGGAGCACAGATACGCAGTATTTT
size: -; J: TRBJ2-5; V: TRBV10-3; D: TRBD1; CDR3: CAISSGTGGETQYF; DNA: TGTGCCATCAGTTCCGGGACAGGGGGGGAGACCCAGTACTTC
size: many; J: TRBJ1-1; V: TRBV6-1; D: -; CDR3: CASKVQRTEAFF; DNA: TGTGCCAGCAAGGTGCAGCGAACTGAAGCTTTCTTT
size: few; J: TRBJ1-6; V: TRBV14; D: -; CDR3: CASSRGFFPPLHF; DNA: TGTGCCAGCAGCCGCGGATTTTTTCCACCCCTCCACTTT
size: -; J: TRBJ2-1; V: TRBV11-2; D: TRBD1; CDR3: CAGTPGTGDYNEQFF; DNA: TGTGCCGGCACCCCGGGGACAGGGGACTACAATGAGCAGTTCTTC
size: -; J: TRBJ2-1; V: TRBV11-2; D: -; CDR3: CASSPRGEWDWHEQFF; DNA: TGTGCCAGTAGCCCTCGTGGGGAGTGGGATTGGCATGAGCAGTTCTTC
size: -; J: TRBJ2-1; V: TRBV6-5; D: -; CDR3: CASSYISRNEQFF; DNA: TGTGCCAGCAGTTACATATCTAGGAATGAGCAGTTCTTC
size: few; J: TRBJ2-3; V: TRBV4-2; D: TRBD2; CDR3: CASGLGREGPDTQYF; DNA: TGTGCCAGCGGTCTCGGGCGGGAGGGACCAGATACGCAGTATTTT
size: -; J: TRBJ2-4; V: TRBV4-1; D: TRBD2; CDR3: CASSQKGLAGGLDKSIQYF; DNA: TGCGCCAGCAGCCAAAAGGGACTAGCGGGAGGGCTCGACAAAAGCATTCAGTACTTC
size: -; J: TRBJ2-1; V: TRBV11-2; D: -; CDR3: CASSLEVVTYNEQSF; DNA: TGTGCCAGCAGCCTAGAAGTAGTCACCTACAATGAGCAGTCCTTC
size: -; J: TRBJ2-7; V: TRBV11-2; D: -; CDR3: CASSFLRDEQYF; DNA: TGTGCCAGCAGCTTTCTTAGGGACGAGCAGTACTTC
size: -; J: TRBJ2-5; V: TRBV11-2; D: TRBD1; CDR3: CVSSLGATGHIGETQYF; DNA: TGTGTCAGCAGCCTGGGGGCGACAGGGCATATCGGAGAGACCCAGTACTTC
size: -; J: TRBJ1-1; V: TRBV6-1; D: -; CDR3: CASSEQQGNTEAFF; DNA: TGTGCCAGCAGTGAACAACAGGGGAACACTGAAGCTTTCTTT
size: -; J: TRBJ2-5; V: TRBV28; D: TRBD1; CDR3: CASSSRQGALKTQYF; DNA: TGTGCCAGCAGTTCGAGGCAGGGGGCGCTTAAGACCCAGTACTTC
size: -; J: TRBJ2-7; V: TRBV11-2; D: -; CDR3: CDSSLQGTGLREQYF; DNA: TGTGACAGCAGCTTACAAGGAACAGGGCTGCGGGAGCAGTACTTC
size: -; J: TRBJ2-6; V: TRBV11-2; D: -; CDR3: CACSLGPGYGSGANVLTF; DNA: TGTGCCTGCAGCTTAGGGCCAGGGTACGGCTCTGGGGCCAACGTCCTGACTTTC
size: few; J: TRBJ2-1; V: TRBV12-5; D: -; CDR3: CASGSSGSYNEQFF; DNA: TGTGCTAGTGGTTCCTCAGGGTCATACAATGAGCAGTTCTTT
size: few; J: TRBJ1-5; V: TRBV6-1; D: -; CDR3: CASSEVVYGEPQHF; DNA: TGTGCCAGCAGTGAAGTGGTCTATGGGGAGCCCCAGCATTTT
size: few; J: TRBJ2-3; V: TRBV29-1; D: TRBD2; CDR3: CSGVPASGSDTQYF; DNA: TGCAGCGGGGTTCCCGCTAGCGGGAGCGATACGCAGTATTTT
size: -; J: TRBJ1-1; V: TRBV29-1; D: -; CDR3: CSVRSLGYTEAFF; DNA: TGCAGCGTTCGGTCTTTAGGGTACACTGAAGCTTTCTTT
size: few; J: TRBJ1-5; V: TRBV6-6; D: TRBD1; CDR3: CASRLGTGIQPQHF; DNA: TGTGCCAGCAGATTAGGGACAGGAATCCAGCCCCAGCATTTT
size: medium-sized; J: TRBJ2-4; V: TRBV11-2; D: -; CDR3: CASSPQRGWDIQYF; DNA: TGTGCCAGCAGCCCCCAACGGGGGTGGGACATTCAGTACTTC
size: few; J: TRBJ2-7; V: TRBV7-8; D: TRBD2; CDR3: CASSSRTSGTYEQYF; DNA: TGTGCCAGCAGCTCCCGGACTAGCGGGACTTACGAGCAGTACTTC
size: -; J: TRBJ2-2; V: TRBV29-1; D: TRBD1; CDR3: CRAKTGGAKVVTGELFF; DNA: TGCAGGGCTAAGACAGGGGGCGCAAAAGTGGTCACTGGGGAGCTGTTTTTT
size: -; J: TRBJ2-1; V: TRBV6-2/TRBV6-3; D: -; CDR3: CASSFSDTPPVEQFF; DNA: TGTGCCAGCAGTTTCTCGGACACCCCCCCCGTTGAGCAGTTCTTC
size: -; J: TRBJ2-1; V: TRBV11-1; D: -; CDR3: CVSSLRGFYLDEQFF; DNA: TGTGTCAGCAGCCTTAGAGGGTTCTATTTGGATGAACAGTTCTTC
size: -; J: TRBJ1-2; V: TRBV6-1; D: TRBD1; CDR3: CASSEGGQGGYTF; DNA: TGTGCCAGCAGTGAAGGAGGACAGGGAGGCTACACCTTC
size: -; J: TRBJ2-3; V: TRBV4-1; D: TRBD2; CDR3: CASSPEAGDTDTQYF; DNA: TGTGCCAGCAGCCCAGAAGCGGGAGACACAGATACGCAGTATTTT
size: -; J: TRBJ2-7; V: TRBV6-1; D: -; CDR3: CASSDSEGPYYKQYF; DNA: TGTGCCAGCAGCGACTCGGAGGGACCGTATTACAAGCAGTACTTC
size: -; J: TRBJ2-1; V: TRBV6-6; D: TRBD1; CDR3: CACRTGTGSYNEQFF; DNA: TGTGCCTGCAGAACCGGGACAGGGAGTTACAATGAGCAGTTCTTC
size: -; J: TRBJ2-1; V: TRBV5-6; D: TRBD2; CDR3: CASSRSGRSYNEQFF; DNA: TGTGCCAGCAGCCGGAGCGGGAGGTCCTACAATGAGCAGTTCTTC
size: many; J: TRBJ2-7; V: TRBV6-1; D: -; CDR3: CASSEALGEQYF; DNA: TGTGCCAGCAGTGAAGCGCTCGGCGAGCAGTACTTC
size: -; J: TRBJ1-1; V: TRBV29-1; D: -; CDR3: CSVLTGEAFF; DNA: TGCAGCGTTCTTACAGGGGAAGCTTTCTTT
size: -; J: TRBJ2-7; V: TRBV29-1; D: -; CDR3: CSVEDPEGGTYEQYF; DNA: TGCAGCGTCGAAGATCCCGAGGGGGGCACCTACGAGCAGTACTTC
size: few; J: TRBJ2-7; V: TRBV6-6; D: TRBD1; CDR3: CASSTRDRLSYEQYF; DNA: TGTGCCAGCAGTACACGGGACAGACTCTCCTACGAGCAGTACTTC
size: -; J: TRBJ1-2; V: TRBV4-1; D: TRBD1; CDR3: CASSQPTGGFYGYIF; DNA: TGCGCCAGCAGCCAACCGACAGGGGGTTTCTATGGCTACATCTTC
size: -; J: TRBJ2-7; V: TRBV6-6; D: TRBD2; CDR3: CASSPSGSMYEQYF; DNA: TGTGCCAGCAGTCCTAGCGGGAGTATGTACGAGCAGTACTTC